Listed below are T cell receptor beta chains from one sample, sequenced in a study of OX40 agonist ivuxolimab in advanced cancers. TCRdb's table, derived via immunoSEQ multiplex PCR, lists solely in-frame clones and lacks some. The sample records 35,000 to 55,000 clones, approximately 80% being singletons. Sequencing was performed on CD4+ or CD8+ T cells sorted from blood, taken in a trial of the OX40 agonist ivuxolimab. Source of these receptors: an adult with an advanced solid tumor such as melanoma, head and neck, liver or kidney cancer. CDR3s include the opening cysteine and the closing phenylalanine or tryptophan. A D gene is named only where the DNA matches it firmly. Rows give clone size only sometimes, using once, few, many, or a class for an expanded clone.

d_call	v_call	clone_size	j_call	cdr3_aa	cdr3_nt
TRBD2	TRBV7-8	once	TRBJ2-3	CASSPYRVLAGFTDTQYF	TGTGCCAGCAGCCCCTATCGTGTACTAGCGGGATTCACAGATACGCAGTATTTT
TRBD2	TRBV11-3	.	TRBJ2-1	CASSLAPSGRDEQFF	TGTGCCAGCAGCTTAGCCCCCAGCGGGAGGGATGAGCAGTTCTTC
.	TRBV7-2	.	TRBJ2-2	CASSQTIRAGENGELFF	TGTGCCAGCAGCCAAACTATCAGGGCAGGGGAAAACGGGGAGCTGTTTTTT
TRBD1	TRBV6-6	.	TRBJ1-1	CASRRRDRGTEAFF	TGTGCCAGCAGACGCCGGGACAGGGGTACTGAAGCTTTCTTT
.	TRBV6-1	few	TRBJ2-2	CASTSLQVKAGELFF	TGTGCCAGCACCTCCTTACAGGTGAAAGCCGGGGAGCTGTTTTTT
.	TRBV6-6	.	TRBJ1-5	CAGSYLTASSNQPQHF	TGTGCCGGCAGTTACTTGACAGCCAGTTCAAATCAGCCCCAGCATTTT
.	TRBV9	.	TRBJ2-2	CAGAQGANTGELFF	TGTGCCGGCGCACAGGGCGCGAACACCGGGGAGCTGTTTTTT
.	TRBV7-5	few	TRBJ2-3	CVRSSPWVTDTQYF	TGTGTCAGAAGCTCGCCCTGGGTCACAGATACGCAGTATTTT
TRBD2	TRBV7-2	.	TRBJ2-1	CASSLRLAEYNEQFF	TGTGCCAGCAGCTTACGACTAGCGGAATACAATGAGCAGTTCTTC
.	TRBV4-3	.	TRBJ2-1	CASSQTLKAHNEQFF	TGCGCCAGCAGCCAAACCCTAAAGGCCCACAATGAGCAGTTCTTC
.	TRBV30	.	TRBJ2-1	CAWSVLAPPEQFF	TGTGCCTGGAGTGTCCTAGCGCCACCTGAGCAGTTCTTC
TRBD1	TRBV18	.	TRBJ2-6	CASSLRTGTVKGANVLTF	TGTGCCAGCTCACTTAGGACAGGGACAGTCAAAGGGGCCAACGTCCTGACTTTC
.	TRBV15	few	TRBJ2-6	CATRPTSGANVLTF	TGTGCCACCAGACCCACCTCTGGGGCCAACGTCCTGACTTTC
TRBD1	TRBV6-6	.	TRBJ1-2	CASRGGTGHGYTF	TGTGCCAGCAGAGGGGGGACAGGGCACGGCTACACCTTC
.	TRBV30	.	TRBJ2-4	CALAPPQGYF	TGTGCCTTGGCCCCCCCCCAAGGGTACTTC
TRBD2	TRBV5-1	.	TRBJ2-2	CASSLDGSGRPTGELFF	TGCGCCAGCAGCTTGGATGGTAGCGGGCGCCCCACCGGGGAGCTGTTTTTT
TRBD1	TRBV10-3	.	TRBJ1-1	CAITRTGGDTEAFF	TGTGCCATCACTCGGACAGGGGGGGACACTGAAGCTTTCTTT
.	TRBV5-5	.	TRBJ2-3	CASSLVGDTQYF	TGTGCCAGCAGCCTGGTTGGAGATACGCAGTATTTT
TRBD1	TRBV11-2	.	TRBJ2-7	CASSPLRDSPYEQYF	TGTGCCAGCAGCCCCCTTCGGGACAGCCCCTACGAGCAGTACTTC
TRBD1	TRBV6-1	.	TRBJ1-2	CASSEATGNNYGYTF	TGTGCCAGCAGTGAAGCGACAGGGAACAACTATGGCTACACCTTC
.	TRBV4-1	.	TRBJ2-2	CASSPSWVRGPAELFF	TGCGCCAGCAGCCCATCCTGGGTTCGGGGGCCTGCGGAGCTGTTTTTT
TRBD2	TRBV7-7	.	TRBJ2-5	CASGSGAQETQYF	TGTGCCAGCGGAAGCGGGGCCCAAGAGACCCAGTACTTC
.	TRBV2	once	TRBJ2-5	CASSERADQETQYF	TGTGCCAGCAGTGAACGAGCAGATCAAGAGACCCAGTACTTC
TRBD1	TRBV19	.	TRBJ1-2	CASSPDREYGYTF	TGTGCCAGTAGTCCCGACAGGGAATATGGCTACACCTTC
.	TRBV7-9	.	TRBJ2-1	CAVSPPYNEQFF	TGTGCCGTGTCCCCCCCCTACAATGAGCAGTTCTTC
.	TRBV29-1	.	TRBJ2-2	CSVVLTGATGELFF	TGCAGCGTTGTCCTCACAGGAGCAACCGGGGAGCTGTTTTTT
.	TRBV11-3	.	TRBJ2-1	CASSLDRGAEQFF	TGTGCCAGCAGCTTAGATCGGGGGGCTGAGCAGTTCTTC
TRBD2	TRBV18	.	TRBJ2-7	CASSPSTSGSGDYYEQYF	TGTGCCAGCTCACCGTCGACTAGCGGGAGTGGGGATTACTACGAGCAGTACTTC
.	TRBV12-5	.	TRBJ1-1	CASGFADLNTEAFF	TGTGCTAGTGGCTTTGCTGACTTGAACACTGAAGCTTTCTTT
.	TRBV4-3	.	TRBJ2-1	CASSQKGSSYNEQFF	TGCGCCAGCAGCCAGAAGGGGAGCTCCTACAATGAGCAGTTCTTC
TRBD1	TRBV7-3	.	TRBJ2-7	CASSGGTGDYEQYF	TGTGCCAGCAGCGGGGGGACAGGAGACTACGAGCAGTACTTC